A selection of T cell receptor beta chains follows, all from one sample in a study of T cells in Graves' hyperthyroidism and ophthalmopathy. TCRdb re-called the multiplex PCR reads with MiXCR, one entry per CDR3 protein. Found here are hundreds of thousands of distinct CDR3 sequences, nearly 20% of them singletons; the top ten hold about 45%. Sequences were obtained from blood. Receptors originate from a man aged 40-49 years with Graves' ophthalmopathy. CDR3s include the opening cysteine and the closing phenylalanine or tryptophan. The D gene is left open where the match is weak. Some rows have no size entry. The others give once, few or many, or a class for an expanded clone.

V gene: TRBV27
D gene: .
clone size: few
J gene: TRBJ1-6
CDR3 DNA: TGTGCCAGCAGTTCCGGGGCGGCCCTCCACTTT
CDR3 protein: CASSSGAALHF

V gene: TRBV28
D gene: .
clone size: few
J gene: TRBJ2-6
CDR3 DNA: TGTGCCAGCAGTTCACCATACTCCCTGACTTTC
CDR3 protein: CASSSPYSLTF

V gene: TRBV6-2/TRBV6-3
D gene: .
clone size: few
J gene: TRBJ2-7
CDR3 DNA: TGTGCCAGCAGCCGATACGGACGGGCTTACGAGCAGTACTTC
CDR3 protein: CASSRYGRAYEQYF

V gene: TRBV27
D gene: .
clone size: many
J gene: TRBJ1-1
CDR3 DNA: TGTGCCAGCAGTTATACGGGGAGGACGAACACTGAAGCTTTCTTT
CDR3 protein: CASSYTGRTNTEAFF

V gene: TRBV5-1
D gene: TRBD2
clone size: few
J gene: TRBJ2-7
CDR3 DNA: TGCGCCAGCAGCTTGGAAGTAGCGGGAGGTTCCGAGCAGTACTTC
CDR3 protein: CASSLEVAGGSEQYF

V gene: TRBV10-3
D gene: .
clone size: .
J gene: TRBJ2-5
CDR3 DNA: TGTGCCATCAGTGATTGGGATGAAGAGACCCAGTACTTC
CDR3 protein: CAISDWDEETQYF

V gene: TRBV18
D gene: .
clone size: few
J gene: TRBJ1-6
CDR3 DNA: TGTGCCAGCTCACCAGGGACCTCCTATAATTCACCCCTCCACTTT
CDR3 protein: CASSPGTSYNSPLHF

V gene: TRBV7-3
D gene: .
clone size: .
J gene: TRBJ2-5
CDR3 DNA: TGTGCCAGCAGCCCGACAGGGCGGGGAGGTGGGGAGACCCAGTACTTC
CDR3 protein: CASSPTGRGGGETQYF

V gene: TRBV7-2
D gene: TRBD1
clone size: .
J gene: TRBJ2-2
CDR3 DNA: TGTGCCAGCAGCTTTTTGACAGGGAAGGCCGGGGAGCTGTTTTTT
CDR3 protein: CASSFLTGKAGELFF

V gene: TRBV7-2
D gene: TRBD2
clone size: many
J gene: TRBJ2-1
CDR3 DNA: TGTGCCAGCAGCGCCCGTAGCGGGGGCTACAATGAGCAGTTCTTC
CDR3 protein: CASSARSGGYNEQFF

V gene: TRBV10-1
D gene: .
clone size: .
J gene: TRBJ1-1
CDR3 DNA: TGCGCCAGCAGTGTGGGACGGCTGAACACTGAAGCTTTCTTT
CDR3 protein: CASSVGRLNTEAFF

V gene: TRBV30
D gene: TRBD1
clone size: few
J gene: TRBJ2-7
CDR3 DNA: TGTGCCTGGAAACGTCAGGGGGACGAGCAGTACTTC
CDR3 protein: CAWKRQGDEQYF

V gene: TRBV2
D gene: .
clone size: many
J gene: TRBJ2-7
CDR3 DNA: TGTGCCAGCAGCAGGGACGCCGTAACCTACGAGCAGTACTTC
CDR3 protein: CASSRDAVTYEQYF

V gene: TRBV2
D gene: .
clone size: many
J gene: TRBJ2-5
CDR3 DNA: TGTGCCAGCAGTGAACAGGGAGTCGGGGGCGAAGAGACCCAGTACTTC
CDR3 protein: CASSEQGVGGEETQYF

V gene: TRBV19
D gene: .
clone size: few
J gene: TRBJ1-2
CDR3 DNA: TGTGCCAGTAGTAGCCCCGGCCCCGGAATTAGCTACACCTTC
CDR3 protein: CASSSPGPGISYTF

V gene: TRBV6-1
D gene: .
clone size: .
J gene: TRBJ2-7
CDR3 DNA: TGTGCCAGCAGGCGTTCCGGGACAGAGCAGTACTTC
CDR3 protein: CASRRSGTEQYF

V gene: TRBV20-1
D gene: .
clone size: many
J gene: TRBJ2-5
CDR3 DNA: TGCAGTGCTCCCCGCCGCATCTCATGGTACCAAGAGACCCAGTACTTC
CDR3 protein: CSAPRRISWYQETQYF

V gene: TRBV5-1
D gene: TRBD1
clone size: few
J gene: TRBJ2-2
CDR3 DNA: TGCGCCAGCAGCTTCGGACAGGGGACCGGGGAGCTGTTTTTT
CDR3 protein: CASSFGQGTGELFF

V gene: TRBV18
D gene: .
clone size: .
J gene: TRBJ2-3
CDR3 DNA: TGTGCCAGCTCCCGGTCAGGAGTGGAAGATACGCAGTATTTT
CDR3 protein: CASSRSGVEDTQYF

V gene: TRBV19
D gene: TRBD1
clone size: .
J gene: TRBJ1-1
CDR3 DNA: TGTGCCAGTAGGGAGGGGACAGGGGCTAAGAACACTGAAGCTTTCTTT
CDR3 protein: CASREGTGAKNTEAFF

V gene: TRBV6-1
D gene: .
clone size: .
J gene: TRBJ2-7
CDR3 DNA: TGTGCCAGCAAAATCGGGCCCTACGAGCAGTACTTC
CDR3 protein: CASKIGPYEQYF

V gene: TRBV6-5
D gene: .
clone size: .
J gene: TRBJ2-3
CDR3 DNA: TGTGCCAGCAGTTACTCAGTTTACTACACAGATACGCAGTATTTT
CDR3 protein: CASSYSVYYTDTQYF

V gene: TRBV28
D gene: TRBD1
clone size: once
J gene: TRBJ1-2
CDR3 DNA: TGTGCCAGCGTTCCCGGGACAGGGGATGGCTACACCTTC
CDR3 protein: CASVPGTGDGYTF

V gene: TRBV7-2
D gene: .
clone size: .
J gene: TRBJ1-1
CDR3 DNA: TGTGCCAGCAGCACAAGATGGGACCTGACGGCCGAAGCTTTCTTT
CDR3 protein: CASSTRWDLTAEAFF

V gene: TRBV7-2
D gene: .
clone size: .
J gene: TRBJ2-5
CDR3 DNA: TGTGCCAGCAGCTCGGGAAATGGCCTCCAAGAGACCCAGTACTTC
CDR3 protein: CASSSGNGLQETQYF

V gene: TRBV5-1
D gene: .
clone size: .
J gene: TRBJ2-1
CDR3 DNA: TGCGCCAGCAGCTTGTACAGTCACAATGAGCAGTTCTTC
CDR3 protein: CASSLYSHNEQFF

V gene: TRBV5-5
D gene: .
clone size: .
J gene: TRBJ2-4
CDR3 DNA: TGTGCCAGCAGCTGGATAGGCGGAGGGGCCAAAAACATTCAGTACTTC
CDR3 protein: CASSWIGGGAKNIQYF

V gene: TRBV30
D gene: .
clone size: many
J gene: TRBJ2-6
CDR3 DNA: TGTGCCTGGGTGGGTGGCTATCGATCTGGGGCCAACGTCCTGACTTTC
CDR3 protein: CAWVGGYRSGANVLTF

V gene: TRBV6-1
D gene: .
clone size: many
J gene: TRBJ2-7
CDR3 DNA: TGTGCCAGCAACCCCTCGGGGCGGCTCTACGAGCAGTACTTC
CDR3 protein: CASNPSGRLYEQYF

V gene: TRBV20-1
D gene: .
clone size: many
J gene: TRBJ2-3
CDR3 DNA: TGCAGTGCTAGAGACACCCAGAGCACAGATACGCAGTATTTT
CDR3 protein: CSARDTQSTDTQYF

V gene: TRBV5-1
D gene: TRBD2
clone size: many
J gene: TRBJ2-2
CDR3 DNA: TGCGCCAGCAGCTTGGGTGGACTAGCGGGAGTCGGTACCGGGGAGCTGTTTTTT
CDR3 protein: CASSLGGLAGVGTGELFF

V gene: TRBV6-1
D gene: .
clone size: .
J gene: TRBJ2-7
CDR3 DNA: TGTGCCAGCAGGAAGTCGGTGAGGCCTTACGAGCAGTACTTC
CDR3 protein: CASRKSVRPYEQYF

V gene: TRBV9
D gene: TRBD2
clone size: .
J gene: TRBJ2-3
CDR3 DNA: TGTGCCAGCAGCACTCGGACTAGCGGGGGCACAGATACGCAGTATTTT
CDR3 protein: CASSTRTSGGTDTQYF

V gene: TRBV12-3/TRBV12-4
D gene: .
clone size: many
J gene: TRBJ1-5
CDR3 DNA: TGTGCCAGCAGTATGACCCATGGTCAGCCCCAGCATTTT
CDR3 protein: CASSMTHGQPQHF

V gene: TRBV14
D gene: .
clone size: .
J gene: TRBJ2-1
CDR3 DNA: TGTGCCAGCAGCCTCTTGCGTAACAATGAGCAGTTCTTC
CDR3 protein: CASSLLRNNEQFF

V gene: TRBV19
D gene: .
clone size: few
J gene: TRBJ2-5
CDR3 DNA: TGTGCCAGTAGTATAGCCAGAAATTGGGTCCAAGAGACCCAGTACTTC
CDR3 protein: CASSIARNWVQETQYF

V gene: TRBV20-1
D gene: TRBD1
clone size: few
J gene: TRBJ1-5
CDR3 DNA: TGCAGTGCTAGTGAGGGGGCTTGGCAGCCCCAGCATTTT
CDR3 protein: CSASEGAWQPQHF

V gene: TRBV11-2
D gene: .
clone size: .
J gene: TRBJ2-7
CDR3 DNA: TGTGCCAGCAGCTTAGGAGGGGCCCACTCCTACGAGCAGTACTTC
CDR3 protein: CASSLGGAHSYEQYF

V gene: TRBV3-1
D gene: TRBD2
clone size: .
J gene: TRBJ2-1
CDR3 DNA: TGTGCCAGCAGCCAGGCAATTAGCGGGGGGGCCGTTGATGAGCAGTTCTTC
CDR3 protein: CASSQAISGGAVDEQFF

V gene: TRBV7-9
D gene: .
clone size: few
J gene: TRBJ1-1
CDR3 DNA: TGTGCCAGCAGGGCTGGGGATTCGGAAGCTTTCTTT
CDR3 protein: CASRAGDSEAFF

V gene: TRBV30
D gene: .
clone size: few
J gene: TRBJ2-3
CDR3 DNA: TGTGCCTTACAAAGGGGGGGTTGGACAGATACGCAGTATTTT
CDR3 protein: CALQRGGWTDTQYF

V gene: TRBV3-1
D gene: .
clone size: .
J gene: TRBJ2-1
CDR3 DNA: TGTGCCAGCAGCCCTGGGACCAGCCGGCAAGATGAGCAGTTCTTC
CDR3 protein: CASSPGTSRQDEQFF

V gene: TRBV5-8
D gene: .
clone size: .
J gene: TRBJ2-3
CDR3 DNA: TGTGCCAGCAGCTTGGCCTTAGCGGGCACGGGGGCTACGCAGTATTTT
CDR3 protein: CASSLALAGTGATQYF

V gene: TRBV2
D gene: TRBD2
clone size: many
J gene: TRBJ2-4
CDR3 DNA: TGTGCCAGCAGTGAAAGGAGCGGGAGCGCCAAAAACATTCAGTACTTC
CDR3 protein: CASSERSGSAKNIQYF

V gene: TRBV7-2
D gene: TRBD1
clone size: few
J gene: TRBJ1-4
CDR3 DNA: TGTGCCAGCAGCCGGGACAGGCAGGGAGAAAAACTGTTTTTT
CDR3 protein: CASSRDRQGEKLFF

V gene: TRBV7-3
D gene: TRBD1
clone size: .
J gene: TRBJ2-5
CDR3 DNA: TGTGCCAGCAGCTTGGGGCTGACAGGGGGTGAGACCCAGTACTTC
CDR3 protein: CASSLGLTGGETQYF

V gene: TRBV28
D gene: .
clone size: .
J gene: TRBJ1-6
CDR3 DNA: TGTGCCAGCAGTTCTCCGGGCCGCTGGAATTCACCCCTCCACTTT
CDR3 protein: CASSSPGRWNSPLHF

V gene: TRBV6-2/TRBV6-3
D gene: TRBD1
clone size: .
J gene: TRBJ2-3
CDR3 DNA: TGTGCCAGCAGGGCTTTCGGGACAGGGGCCACAGATACGCAGTATTTT
CDR3 protein: CASRAFGTGATDTQYF

V gene: TRBV5-1
D gene: TRBD1
clone size: once
J gene: TRBJ1-2
CDR3 DNA: TGCGCCAGCAAACCGACAGGGATGAGTGGCTACACCTTC
CDR3 protein: CASKPTGMSGYTF

V gene: TRBV4-1
D gene: .
clone size: .
J gene: TRBJ2-5
CDR3 DNA: TGCGCCAGCAGCCAAGTTAAAGGACGGGAAGAGACCCAGTACTTC
CDR3 protein: CASSQVKGREETQYF

V gene: TRBV19
D gene: .
clone size: .
J gene: TRBJ2-5
CDR3 DNA: TGTGCCAGTGGTATCGGGGGAAGCGGGCCACAAGAGACCCAGTACTTC
CDR3 protein: CASGIGGSGPQETQYF

V gene: TRBV20-1
D gene: .
clone size: many
J gene: TRBJ2-7
CDR3 DNA: TGCAGTGTTGGGTCCAACTCCGAGCAGTACTTC
CDR3 protein: CSVGSNSEQYF

V gene: TRBV4-1
D gene: .
clone size: .
J gene: TRBJ1-1
CDR3 DNA: TGCGCCAGCAGCCAAGATTTAGGGGGGCGTGTGATGGGCAACACTGAAGCTTTCTTT
CDR3 protein: CASSQDLGGRVMGNTEAFF

V gene: TRBV20-1
D gene: .
clone size: few
J gene: TRBJ2-1
CDR3 DNA: TGCAGTGCTAGGAAACAGGGTGGCAATGAGCAGTTCTTC
CDR3 protein: CSARKQGGNEQFF

V gene: TRBV28
D gene: TRBD1
clone size: many
J gene: TRBJ2-7
CDR3 DNA: TGTGCCAGCAGTTTATCCTGGGGGACAGCGACCTACGAGCAGTACTTC
CDR3 protein: CASSLSWGTATYEQYF

V gene: TRBV30
D gene: TRBD2
clone size: .
J gene: TRBJ2-3
CDR3 DNA: TGTGCCCGAATACTAGCGGGGGGGCATAGTCGCACAGGTACGCAGTATTTT
CDR3 protein: CARILAGGHSRTGTQYF

V gene: TRBV9
D gene: .
clone size: .
J gene: TRBJ1-2
CDR3 DNA: TGTGCCGGCAGCGTAGGCGGTGGGGGGAGCTATGGCTACACCTTC
CDR3 protein: CAGSVGGGGSYGYTF

V gene: TRBV20-1
D gene: .
clone size: few
J gene: TRBJ1-2
CDR3 DNA: TGCAGTGCTAGAGGTGTCAGTTCTAACTATGGCTACACCTTC
CDR3 protein: CSARGVSSNYGYTF